The sequence of this T cell receptor (beta chain) was determined in a study of shared clonotypes between healthy human individuals. Turning to the study itself: Every donor yielded three CD4 naive, three CD4 memory, two CD8 naive and one CD8 memory plate. General study points: Naive CD4 clonotypes were shared across several donors at 5% to 6%. Larger estimated richness was generally seen in naive subsets than in memory subsets.

With respect to this clone: Its antigen remains unidentified.

Methods used by the authors: Junction-only immunoSEQ sequences carried no quality scores, so filtering differed. Clones were sequenced by immunoSEQ multiplex PCR, and TCRdb holds only the in-frame ones, with some missing. V and J calls and clone size follow that table, whereas D and trimming were derived from the DNA. The profile covers about 2.3 million clones, with around 90% appearing a single time and 0.3% to 0.45% taken by the ten largest. The TCR comes from a man between 18 and 29 years old in good health. Some clones in this sample may be carry-over from other donors' samples. Input material: naive CD4+ T cells from PBMCs. The subset: CD45RA+ positively selected.

The CDR3, as DNA: TGTGCCAGCAGCCCGCCAGGACTAGCGGGAGTTACTGAGCAGTTCTTC. Translation gives CASSPPGLAGVTEQFF. The rearrangement uses TRBV14 and TRBJ2-1, with TRBD2 identical over 13 bases. From germline, CDR1 is SGHDN and CDR2 FVKESK. The CDR3 is made up of 16 amino acids. J gave up 9 bases and V 4 bases, and 9 bases lay outside the gene matches.